Below, 21 T cell receptor beta chains from the same sample are listed, as sequenced in a study of T cells in tuberculosis. Repertoires were generated with immunoSEQ multiplex PCR, while TCRdb's copy carries only in-frame clones and drops some. The table records 55,000 to 60,000 clones, 88% of them present only once. Cells were sorted from thawed PBMC rested overnight and stained with GMM-loaded CD1B tetramer, viability dye and anti-CD3. CD1B tetramers were loaded with Rhodococcus equi-derived C32 glucose monomycolate. Sequencing was carried out using CD1b-GMM tetramer-negative cells sorted from PBMCs. These receptors came from an adult woman with latent tuberculosis.

The chain recombines TRBV4-3 with TRBJ2-5; 14 bases match TRBD2. Per germline, CDR1 LGHNA and CDR2 YSLEER. With 5 bases clipped from V and 1 base from J, the junction kept 9 bases outside the gene matches. This CDR3 spans 18 amino acids. CDR3 nucleotides: TGCGCCAGCAGCAGAAGACTAGCGGGAGGGTTACCCCAAGAGACCCAGTACTTC. Translation: CASSRRLAGGLPQETQYF.

The chain uses TRBV7-2 and TRBJ2-2, with 7 bases aligning to TRBD2. This CDR3 has 14 residues. Germline CDR1 reads SGHTA; CDR2 reads FQGNSA. With 3 bases clipped from V and 7 bases from J, the junction kept 5 bases outside the gene matches. DNA of the CDR3: TGTGCCAGCAGCTTTGAGGGAGGGGTCGGGGAGCTGTTTTTT. Translated, it gives CASSFEGGVGELFF. Supplemented by reference TRBV7-2 and TRBJ2-2, the full variable domain reads GAGVSQSPSNKVTEKGKDVELRCDPISGHTALYWYRQSLGQGLEFLIYFQGNSAPDKSGLPSDRFSAERTGGSVSTLTIQRTQQEDSAVYLCASSFEGGVGELFFGEGSRLTVL.

The rearrangement uses TRBV5-5 and TRBJ2-7, with 9 positions matching TRBD1. The germline V gene encodes CDR1 SGHKS and CDR2 YYEKEE (reference sequence). The CDR3 contains 14 residues. V shed 2 bases, J shed 1 base, and the junction held 1 base outside the gene matches. CDR3 residues: CASSFGQGSYEQYF. As DNA, the CDR3 is TGTGCCAGCAGCTTCGGACAGGGGTCCTACGAGCAGTACTTC. Filled out from reference TRBV5-5 and TRBJ2-7, the complete variable domain reads DAGVTQSPTHLIKTRGQQVTLRCSPISGHKSVSWYQQVLGQGPQFIFQYYEKEERGRGNFPDRFSARQFPNYSSELNVNALLLGDSALYLCASSFGQGSYEQYFGPGTRLTVT.

This sequence joins TRBV5-4 and TRBJ1-5; no clear D. V was cut by 4 bases and J by 9 bases, with 14 bases left in between. Germline V gene lookup returns CDR1 SGHNT and CDR2 YYREEE (reference sequence). The CDR3 has 13 residues. Here the CDR3 reads CASSGRTIRPQHF. The CDR3 DNA reads TGTGCCAGCAGCGGGCGAACGATCCGGCCCCAGCATTTT.

The rearrangement joins TRBV5-4 to TRBJ1-2; D remains unclear. V lost 0 bases to trimming and J lost 2 bases, with 8 bases between them. Germline assignment: CDR1 SGHNT and CDR2 YYREEE (reference sequence). The CDR3 covers 14 residues. The CDR3 spells CASSLVGLNYGYTF. As DNA, the CDR3 is TGTGCCAGCAGCTTGGTCGGACTGAACTATGGCTACACCTTC.

This sequence joins TRBV11-3 and TRBJ2-1, with 7 bases matching TRBD1. V shed 8 bases, J shed 5 bases, and the junction held 6 bases outside the gene matches. Germline CDR1 reads SGHNT; CDR2 reads YENEEA. This CDR3 contains 13 residues. The CDR3 DNA is TGTGCCAGCGTACCGGACAGGCACAATGAGCAGTTCTTC. It translates to CASVPDRHNEQFF.

The chain is built from TRBV18 and TRBJ1-2; D might be TRBD1 (6 bases). V lost 7 bases and J lost 0, with 18 bases in between. Germline V gives CDR1 KGHSH, CDR2 LQKENI. The CDR3 sequence is 16 residues long. The DNA for the CDR3 is TGTGCCAGCTATAGGGACGGGACACCATCTAACTATGGCTACACCTTC. Translating it yields CASYRDGTPSNYGYTF. Together with reference TRBV18 and TRBJ1-2, the CDR3 gives the full variable domain: NAGVMQNPRHLVRRRGQEARLRCSPMKGHSHVYWYRQLPEEGLKFMVYLQKENIIDESGMPKERFSAEFPKEGPSILRIQQVVRGDSAAYFCASYRDGTPSNYGYTFGSGTRLTVV.

The rearrangement links TRBV15 to TRBJ2-1, with no clear D. V lost 3 bases and J lost 6, with 21 bases in between. Germline loops: CDR1 LNHNV, CDR2 YYDKDF (reference sequence). The CDR3 spans 17 residues. The CDR3 protein is CATSRQDSRIYSNEQFF. CDR3 in DNA: TGTGCCACCAGCAGGCAAGACTCACGAATCTATTCCAATGAGCAGTTCTTC.

The rearrangement joins TRBV7-3 to TRBJ2-3; 7 nucleotides align to TRBD1. The CDR3 has 14 residues. In germline, CDR1 is SGHTA, CDR2 FQGTGA. V shed 2 bases and J 3 bases; nucleotides not matched to a gene: 2. The CDR3 spells CASSLAQGTDTQYF. Here the CDR3 DNA reads TGTGCCAGCAGCTTAGCACAGGGGACAGATACGCAGTATTTT.

The chain links TRBV27 to TRBJ2-7; 8 bases line up with TRBD1. The CDR3 is 13 residues long. J gave up 6 bases and V 6 bases, and 7 bases lay outside the gene matches. Germline V gene lookup returns CDR1 MNHEY and CDR2 SMNVEV (reference sequence). In DNA, the CDR3 is TGTGCCAGCAGAGGACAGGGAGGTGGCGAGCAGTACTTC. Protein sequence: CASRGQGGGEQYF.

This clone has a handful of counts. V is TRBV4-3 and J is TRBJ1-4; TRBD1 is a possible D gene (5 bases). CDR1 and CDR2 from the germline V gene are LGHNA and YSLEER. This CDR3 has 15 residues. V was shortened by 3 bases and J by 4 bases, with 12 bases between the two germline ends. The CDR3 reads CASSHVDTHNEKLFF. DNA for the CDR3: TGCGCCAGCAGCCACGTGGACACCCATAATGAAAAACTGTTTTTT.

This sequence joins TRBV25-1 and TRBJ1-1, with 7 nucleotides matching TRBD1. Trimming took 8 bases from V and 12 from J; bases not matched to a gene: 6. Germline values: CDR1 MGHDK, CDR2 SYGVNS. This CDR3 spans 10 amino acids. CDR3 loop: CASGGQTTFF. For the CDR3, the DNA is TGTGCCAGCGGGGGACAGACAACTTTCTTT.

V is TRBV5-4 and J is TRBJ2-3; 8 nucleotides align to TRBD2. Germline V CDR1 and CDR2: SGHNT, YYREEE (reference sequence). With V trimmed by 1 base and J by 4 bases, 5 bases remained unmatched. This CDR3 spans 15 amino acids. The DNA for the CDR3 is TGTGCCAGCAGCTTGACGGGAGGGCCCTCAGATACGCAGTATTTT. Amino acids: CASSLTGGPSDTQYF.

The chain is built from TRBV9 and TRBJ2-4, with D uncertain. V gave up 0 bases and J gave up 4 bases, with 8 bases separating them. In germline, CDR1 is SGDLS, CDR2 YYNGEE. The CDR3 contains 14 residues. CDR3 in amino acids: CASSVGGEKNIQYF. In DNA, the CDR3 is TGTGCCAGCAGCGTAGGAGGAGAAAAAAACATTCAGTACTTC.

CDR3 in DNA: TGTGCCAGCAGCTTAGGCCGGAACCTCGACTCCCCCCTCCACTTT. Its translation is CASSLGRNLDSPLHF. The chain employs TRBV7-8 and TRBJ1-6; D is undetermined. The CDR3 sequence is 15 residues long. V lost 1 base and J 13 bases, leaving 17 bases between the germline ends. Germline assignment: CDR1 SGHVS and CDR2 FQNEAQ.

V is TRBV4-3 and J is TRBJ1-1, with 11 bases that match TRBD1. Germline-derived CDR1 and CDR2 are LGHNA and YSLEER. The CDR3 extends over 14 amino acids. Unmatched junction bases numbered 9, after V lost 1 base and J lost 14 bases. CDR3 nucleotides: TGCGCCAGCAGCCAAGCGGACAGGGGGCCTATACTCTTCTTT. Its protein is CASSQADRGPILFF.

This clone was seen more than once but under ten times. The chain joins TRBV18 to TRBJ1-3; TRBD1 matches 9 bases. The germline gives CDR1 KGHSH, CDR2 LQKENI. The V and J ends lost 5 bases and 7 bases, in that order; junction bases with no gene match: 9. The CDR3 has 15 amino acids. CDR3 nucleotides: TGTGCCAGCTCATCTACCGGGACAGGGCACAACACCATATATTTT. It yields the protein CASSSTGTGHNTIYF.

The V call is TRBV10-2, the J call TRBJ2-2; 7 bases align to TRBD1. V lost 3 bases to trimming and J lost 4 bases; unmatched junction nucleotides: 2. Germline values: CDR1 WSHSY, CDR2 SAAADI. CDR3 length: 14 residues. In DNA form, the CDR3 reads TGCGCCAGCAGTGAACAGGGGATCACCGGGGAGCTGTTTTTT. Translating gives CASSEQGITGELFF.

This rearrangement joins TRBV19 to TRBJ1-2, with 7 bases lining up with TRBD1. The CDR3 covers 15 residues. Germline V gene data show CDR1 as LNHDA and CDR2 as SQIVND (reference sequence). J lost 5 bases, V lost 5 bases, and 11 bases had no gene match. DNA for the CDR3: TGTGCCAGTAGTGCTGCAGGGGGTGGGGAGTATGGCTACACCTTC. It yields the protein CASSAAGGGEYGYTF.

This clone was seen more than once but under ten times. V and J are TRBV30 and TRBJ1-3; D uncertain. V was cut by 2 bases and J by 0 bases, with 8 bases left in between. CDR3 length: 14 residues. Germline lookup yields CDR1 GTSNPN and CDR2 SVGIG (reference sequence). CDR3 in amino acids: CAWSQRGSGNTIYF. The CDR3 DNA reads TGTGCCTGGAGTCAGCGGGGCTCTGGAAACACCATATATTTT.

The chain is built from TRBV6-4 and TRBJ1-2; weak D call: TRBD1 (5 bases). Between the trimmed V and J ends, which lost 0 bases and 4 bases, there was a span of 9 bases. CDR1 is MRHNA and CDR2 is SNTAGT in the germline V gene. CDR3 length: 14 residues. The CDR3 loop reads CASSDSGGSYGYTF. The CDR3 nucleotides are TGTGCCAGCAGTGACTCGGGGGGTAGCTATGGCTACACCTTC.